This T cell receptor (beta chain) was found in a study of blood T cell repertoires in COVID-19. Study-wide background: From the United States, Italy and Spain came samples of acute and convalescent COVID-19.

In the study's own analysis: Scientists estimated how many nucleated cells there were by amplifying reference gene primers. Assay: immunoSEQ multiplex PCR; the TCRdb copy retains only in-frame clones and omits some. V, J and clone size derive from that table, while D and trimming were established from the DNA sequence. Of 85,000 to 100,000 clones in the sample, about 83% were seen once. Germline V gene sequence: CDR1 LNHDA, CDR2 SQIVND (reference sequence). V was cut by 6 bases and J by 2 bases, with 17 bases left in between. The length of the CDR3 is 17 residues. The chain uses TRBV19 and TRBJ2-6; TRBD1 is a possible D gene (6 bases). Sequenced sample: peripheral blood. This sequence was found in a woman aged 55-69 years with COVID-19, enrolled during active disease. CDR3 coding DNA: TGTGCCAGTAGACAGGGTGGGTTGTTTACTGGGGCCAACGTCCTGACTTTC. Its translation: CASRQGGLFTGANVLTF. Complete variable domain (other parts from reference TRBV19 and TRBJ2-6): DGGITQSPKYLFRKEGQNVTLSCEQNLNHDAMYWYRQDPGQGLRLIYYSQIVNDFQKGDIAEGYSVSREKKESFPLTVTSAQKNPTAFYLCASRQGGLFTGANVLTFGAGSRLTVL.